The 15 T cell receptor beta chains presented below share a single source sample, sequenced in a study of CD8 T cells in ankylosing spondylitis. Via MiXCR, TCRdb re-called the 5' RACE reads, giving one row per CDR3 protein. The data show 150,000 or so distinct CDR3 sequences, with under 35% seen just once and 6% held by the top ten. The sequenced sample consisted of synovial fluid, either unsorted or a sorted T cell fraction (not recorded which). These receptors originate from a male donor with ankylosing spondylitis.

The chain carries TRBV9 and TRBJ1-2; 7 bases are a match to TRBD1. Per germline, CDR1 SGDLS and CDR2 YYNGEE. With 3 bases clipped from V and 2 bases from J, the junction kept 10 bases outside the gene matches. There are 16 residues in the CDR3. CDR3 sequence: CASSAAGTVANYGYTF. The CDR3 nucleotides are TGTGCCAGCAGCGCCGCCGGGACAGTCGCGAACTATGGCTACACCTTC.

This clonotype was recorded at least ten times. The J gene is TRBJ1-2, the V gene TRBV6-2 or TRBV6-3, with TRBD1 as a possible D gene (6 bases). The V gene lost 4 bases and the J gene lost 4 bases, with 16 bases spanning the gap. This CDR3 is built from 15 residues. Germline values: CDR1 MNHEY, CDR2 SVGEGT. The CDR3 bases are TGTGCCAGCAGTTCCAACCTCGACAGGCGCTATGGCTACACCTTC. It yields the protein CASSSNLDRRYGYTF.

The chain is built from TRBV2 and TRBJ1-1; 7 positions match TRBD1. J was trimmed by 3 bases and V by 4 bases; bases with no gene match: 2. The CDR3 spans 13 residues. Germline CDR1 is SNHLY and CDR2 is FYNNEI. The chain's CDR3 is CASSGRGYTEAFF. CDR3 bases: TGTGCCAGCAGTGGCAGGGGGTACACTGAAGCTTTCTTT. The full variable domain, rest sourced from reference TRBV2 and TRBJ1-1, is EPEVTQTPSHQVTQMGQEVILRCVPISNHLYFYWYRQILGQKVEFLVSFYNNEISEKSEIFDDQFSVERPDGSNFTLKIRSTKLEDSAMYFCASSGRGYTEAFFGQGTRLTVV.

The chain employs TRBV29-1 and TRBJ2-5, with D possibly TRBD1 on 5 matching bases. This CDR3 comprises 13 residues. Germline V gene sequence: CDR1 SQVTM, CDR2 ANQGSEA. V lost 3 bases to trimming and J lost 3 bases, with 11 bases between them. CDR3 protein: CSVEKGWKETQYF. CDR3 DNA: TGCAGCGTTGAGAAGGGGTGGAAAGAGACCCAGTACTTC.

This clonotype has just a few counts. This chain links TRBV5-1 with TRBJ1-2, with D tentatively TRBD1 (6 bases). The length of the CDR3 is 16 residues. The V end lost 2 bases, the J end lost 3 bases, and 17 bases lay between the germline ends. CDR1 and CDR2 (germline): SGHRS, YFSETQ. The CDR3 here is CASSFGPGQQDYGYTF. The DNA of the CDR3 is TGCGCCAGCAGCTTCGGCCCCGGACAGCAGGACTATGGCTACACCTTC.

There are a few counts of this clonotype. The chain couples TRBV6-1 to TRBJ2-5, with TRBD1 matching 11 bases. The CDR3 loop spans 14 amino acids. Germline CDR1 is MNHNS and CDR2 is SASEGT. V was clipped by 6 bases and J by 1 base; unmatched bases: 1. The CDR3 nucleotides read TGTGCCAGCAGGGACAGGGGGCTCCAAGAGACCCAGTACTTC. Translated, it gives CASRDRGLQETQYF.

This clonotype was recorded a few times. The chain has TRBV27 and TRBJ2-2, with D possibly being TRBD2 (6 bases). From germline, CDR1 is MNHEY and CDR2 SMNVEV (reference sequence). This CDR3 contains 15 residues. The V end lost 5 bases, the J end lost 4 bases, and 14 bases lay between the germline ends. The CDR3 nucleotides read TGTGCCAGCAGTACATGGGACTCTCTCACCGGGGAGCTGTTTTTT. The encoded protein is CASSTWDSLTGELFF.

The rearrangement joins TRBV30 to TRBJ2-1; D is perhaps TRBD2 (5 bases). The V end was cut by 5 bases, the J end by 3 bases, with 11 bases between. The V gene's germline CDR1 is GTSNPN and CDR2 SVGIG (reference sequence). CDR3 length: 13 amino acids. CDR3 sequence: CAWADTSYNEQFF. In DNA, the CDR3 is TGTGCCTGGGCGGATACTAGCTACAATGAGCAGTTCTTC.

In its sample, this clonotype was seen a few times. V usage is TRBV28 and J usage is TRBJ2-1; 12 nucleotides align to TRBD2. Trimming removed 6 bases from V and 8 bases from J; junction bases left unmatched: 14. The CDR3 consists of 17 residues. CDR1 MDHEN and CDR2 SYDVKM come from the germline V gene. The CDR3 DNA reads as TGTGCCAGCAGCCTTTCTAGCGGGAGGGCGAATAGCCATGAGCAGTTCTTC. Encoded protein: CASSLSSGRANSHEQFF.

This chain connects TRBV28 to TRBJ2-3; 11 bases fit TRBD2. The CDR3 has 18 residues. Losses at the gene ends were 4 bases for V and 7 bases for J; bases not matched to a gene: 16. Germline assignment: CDR1 MDHEN and CDR2 SYDVKM. The CDR3 region is CASSSLPIAGGPIHTQYF. The CDR3 coding sequence is TGTGCCAGCAGTTCTCTCCCCATAGCGGGGGGGCCGATCCATACGCAGTATTTT.

This clonotype was seen at least ten times. In DNA form, the CDR3 reads TGTGCCAGCAGTTACTCGATCGGAGGGGAGACCCAGTACTTC. As protein: CASSYSIGGETQYF. V usage is TRBV6-5 and J usage is TRBJ2-5; the D gene is possibly TRBD2 (6 bases). CDR3 length equals 14 residues. V lost 0 bases and J 5 bases, leaving 10 bases between the germline ends. The germline CDR1 and CDR2 sequences are MNHEY and SVGAGI.

The sample holds a few counts of this clonotype. The chain employs TRBV5-5 and TRBJ2-7, with D tentatively TRBD2 (5 bases). V lost 4 bases and J 3 bases, leaving 14 bases between the germline ends. Germline-derived CDR1 and CDR2 are SGHKS and YYEKEE (reference sequence). CDR3 length: 14 amino acids. Here the CDR3 DNA reads TGTGCCAGCAGCCCAGACCTAGCTAGCTACGAGCAGTACTTC. Translated, it gives CASSPDLASYEQYF.

The J gene is TRBJ2-7, the V gene TRBV11-1, with TRBD2 identical over 9 bases. The CDR3 covers 14 residues. Trimming took 5 bases from V and 2 from J; bases not matched to a gene: 4. Germline V gene sequence: CDR1 SGHAT, CDR2 FQDESV (reference sequence). CDR3 residues: CASSQTSGPYEQYF. As DNA, the CDR3 is TGTGCCAGCAGCCAGACTAGCGGTCCCTACGAGCAGTACTTC. The complete variable domain, with remaining parts taken from reference TRBV11-1 and TRBJ2-7, reads EAEVAQSPRYKITEKSQAVAFWCDPISGHATLYWYRQILGQGPELLVQFQDESVVDDSQLPKDRFSAERLKGVDSTLKIQPAELGDSAMYLCASSQTSGPYEQYFGPGTRLTVT.

The chain has TRBV5-1 and TRBJ2-3, with 7 bases aligning to TRBD2. The CDR3 sequence is 15 residues long. Looked up from germline, CDR1 is SGHRS and CDR2 is YFSETQ. The V segment lost 0 bases and the J segment 4 bases; nucleotides outside the gene matches: 5. The DNA of the CDR3 is TGCGCCAGCAGCTTGGGTGGCGGGAGAGCAGATACGCAGTATTTT. It yields the protein CASSLGGGRADTQYF.

The chain recombines TRBV6-1 with TRBJ2-4; TRBD1 matches 9 bases. Germline V gene data show CDR1 as MNHNS and CDR2 as SASEGT. V dropped 5 bases and J dropped 7; count of bases not matched to a gene: 15. CDR3 length: 17 amino acids. CDR3 sequence reads: CASSTGGVPDSFNIQYF. The CDR3 DNA reads as TGTGCCAGCAGTACAGGGGGCGTCCCTGATTCTTTCAACATTCAGTACTTC.